A selection of T cell receptor beta chains follows, all from one sample in a study of STAT5B mutations in CD4+ large granular lymphocyte leukemia. Using immunoSEQ multiplex PCR, the repertoire was profiled, and TCRdb retains in-frame clones only, with some absent. The table has some 51,000 clones, 80% to 85% seen once. Sequenced sample: CD4+ T cells from blood buffy coats. Every receptor here comes from a human donor in good health. CDR3s include the opening cysteine and the closing phenylalanine or tryptophan. A D gene is named only where the DNA matches it firmly. Rows give clone size only sometimes, using once, few, many, or a class for an expanded clone.

>.|.|TRBJ2-3|TRBV6-4
CASSVGIGGTDTQYF
TGTGCCAGCAGTGTGGGGATTGGAGGCACAGATACGCAGTATTTT
>TRBD1|.|TRBJ1-2|TRBV11-2
CASSKRGDSGYGYTF
TGTGCCAGCAGCAAGCGGGGGGACAGCGGATATGGCTACACCTTC
>.|.|TRBJ2-7|TRBV6-6
CAVQDRQGPYEQYF
TGTGCCGTCCAAGACCGGCAGGGACCCTACGAGCAGTACTTC
>TRBD2|.|TRBJ2-7|TRBV10-2
CASRFRPGTSGEYEQYF
TGCGCCAGCAGGTTTCGACCCGGGACTAGCGGGGAATACGAGCAGTACTTC
>TRBD1|.|TRBJ2-7|TRBV29-1
CSVAGDRALEQYF
TGCAGCGTTGCTGGGGACAGAGCTCTCGAGCAGTACTTC
>.|.|TRBJ1-1|TRBV2
CASKGTQSVTEAFF
TGTGCCAGCAAGGGCACCCAGTCTGTCACTGAAGCTTTCTTT
>.|.|TRBJ2-1|TRBV6-5
CASAQGRTYNEQFF
TGTGCCAGTGCTCAGGGGAGGACCTACAATGAGCAGTTCTTC
>.|.|TRBJ2-5|TRBV29-1
CSVWAEETQYF
TGCAGCGTTTGGGCAGAAGAGACCCAGTACTTC
>TRBD2|.|TRBJ2-3|TRBV19
CASSIVGQGGTQYF
TGTGCCAGTAGTATAGTGGGCCAGGGAGGGACGCAGTATTTT
>.|.|TRBJ1-2|TRBV18
CASSLSMDSYYGYTF
TGTGCCAGCTCACTAAGCATGGACAGCTACTATGGCTACACCTTC
>.|few|TRBJ2-7|TRBV30
CAWDRGTTYEQYF
TGTGCCTGGGATAGGGGGACCACCTACGAGCAGTACTTC
>.|once|TRBJ2-7|TRBV7-9
CASSLGAGWGEQYF
TGTGCCAGCAGCCTAGGGGCAGGGTGGGGCGAGCAGTACTTC
>TRBD2|.|TRBJ2-1|TRBV5-1
CASSRPSGSHNEQFF
TGCGCCAGCAGCAGGCCTAGCGGGAGTCACAATGAGCAGTTCTTC
>.|.|TRBJ2-5|TRBV11-2
CASQPEPRAQGEQYF
TGTGCCAGCCAACCGGAACCCCGGGCGCAGGGTGAGCAGTACTTC
>TRBD2|.|TRBJ2-3|TRBV29-1
CSVPAGVRDTQYF
TGCAGCGTCCCAGCGGGAGTAAGGGATACGCAGTATTTT
>.|.|TRBJ2-3|TRBV5-3
CASPGTDIGPDTQYF
TGTGCCTCCCCAGGGACCGACATCGGTCCAGATACGCAGTATTTT
>TRBD2|.|TRBJ2-6|TRBV2
CASRSGTIASGANVLTF
TGTGCCAGCAGATCCGGGACTATCGCTTCTGGGGCCAACGTCCTGACTTTC
>.|once|TRBJ2-5|TRBV9
CASSVGGGWGQTQYF
TGTGCCAGCAGCGTAGGAGGGGGTTGGGGGCAGACCCAGTACTTC
>.|.|TRBJ1-4|TRBV7-9
CASSSELEKLFF
TGTGCCAGCAGCTCCGAGCTTGAAAAACTGTTTTTT
>.|few|TRBJ2-5|TRBV6-5
CASSGLVGETQYF
TGTGCCAGCAGTGGACTGGTCGGAGAGACCCAGTACTTC
>.|.|TRBJ1-1|TRBV30
CAWRGDKNTEAFF
TGTGCCTGGAGAGGAGACAAAAACACTGAAGCTTTCTTT
>.|.|TRBJ2-1|TRBV9
CASSGQRATSYNEQFF
TGTGCCAGCAGCGGACAGCGGGCTACCTCCTACAATGAGCAGTTCTTC
>.|.|TRBJ1-1|TRBV30
CAWSQGGAEAFF
TGTGCCTGGAGCCAAGGGGGTGCTGAAGCTTTCTTT
>TRBD2|.|TRBJ2-3|TRBV6-5
CASSMTSVTDTQYF
TGTGCCAGCAGTATGACTAGCGTCACAGATACGCAGTATTTT
>TRBD1|.|TRBJ1-2|TRBV30
CAWSRQGTYGYTF
TGTGCCTGGAGTAGACAGGGTACCTATGGCTACACCTTC
>.|few|TRBJ1-2|TRBV4-1
CASSQPRRGAVSGYTF
TGCGCCAGCAGCCAACCCCGCCGAGGAGCGGTATCTGGCTACACCTTC
>.|once|TRBJ1-1|TRBV10-2
CASGPTGRFEAFF
TGCGCCAGCGGCCCTACAGGGAGGTTCGAAGCTTTCTTT
>.|.|TRBJ2-1|TRBV18
CASSPPPGNRYNEQFF
TGTGCCAGCTCACCACCCCCGGGAAATAGGTACAATGAGCAGTTCTTC
>.|.|TRBJ1-5|TRBV6-1
CASGMGPRNQPQHF
TGTGCCAGCGGTATGGGGCCGAGGAATCAGCCCCAGCATTTT